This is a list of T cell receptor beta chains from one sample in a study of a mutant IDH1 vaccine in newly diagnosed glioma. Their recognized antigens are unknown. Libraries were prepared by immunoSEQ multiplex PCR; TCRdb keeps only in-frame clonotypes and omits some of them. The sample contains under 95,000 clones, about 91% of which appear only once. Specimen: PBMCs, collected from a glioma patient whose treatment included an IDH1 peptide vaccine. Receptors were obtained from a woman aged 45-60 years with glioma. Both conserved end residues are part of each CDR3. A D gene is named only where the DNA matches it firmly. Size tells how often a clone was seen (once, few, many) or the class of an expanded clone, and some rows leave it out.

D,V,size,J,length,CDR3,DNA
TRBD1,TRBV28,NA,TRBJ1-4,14,CASTQQGRGEKLFF,TGTGCCAGCACCCAACAGGGGAGGGGTGAAAAACTGTTTTTT
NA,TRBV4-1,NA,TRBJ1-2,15,CASTPRWERDYGYTF,TGCGCCAGCACGCCAAGATGGGAAAGAGACTATGGCTACACCTTC
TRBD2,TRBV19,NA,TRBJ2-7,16,CASSIDGLAVLQEQYF,TGTGCCAGTAGTATAGATGGGCTAGCGGTTCTCCAGGAGCAGTACTTC
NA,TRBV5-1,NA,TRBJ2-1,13,CASSFDSYNEQFF,TGCGCCAGCAGCTTTGACAGTTACAATGAGCAGTTCTTC
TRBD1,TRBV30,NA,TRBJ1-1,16,CAWSHINRGANTEAFF,TGTGCCTGGAGTCACATTAACAGGGGAGCTAACACTGAAGCTTTCTTT
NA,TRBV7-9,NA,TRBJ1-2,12,CASSVIQGSYTF,TGTGCCAGCAGCGTTATACAGGGCAGCTACACCTTC
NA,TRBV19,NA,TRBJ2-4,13,CATDDPAKNIQYF,TGTGCCACCGACGACCCGGCCAAAAACATTCAGTACTTC
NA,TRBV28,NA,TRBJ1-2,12,CASSLNKGGYTF,TGTGCCAGCAGTTTAAATAAGGGAGGCTACACCTTC
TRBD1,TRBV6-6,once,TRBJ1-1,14,CASSGQAWNTEAFF,TGTGCCAGCAGTGGACAGGCTTGGAACACTGAAGCTTTCTTT
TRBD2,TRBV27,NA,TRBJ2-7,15,CASSQATSGRGEQYF,TGTGCCAGCAGTCAAGCTACTAGCGGGAGGGGCGAGCAGTACTTC
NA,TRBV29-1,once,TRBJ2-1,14,CSALRSLSGNEQFF,TGCAGCGCTTTGAGGAGCCTAAGCGGTAATGAGCAGTTCTTC
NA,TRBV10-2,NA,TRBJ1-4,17,CASSESGKRDLNEKLFF,TGCGCCAGCAGTGAGTCTGGTAAAAGGGACCTTAATGAAAAACTGTTTTTT
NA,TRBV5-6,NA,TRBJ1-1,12,CASSKTNTEAFF,TGTGCCAGCAGTAAAACGAACACTGAAGCTTTCTTT
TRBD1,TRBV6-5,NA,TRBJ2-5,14,CASKRGPFQETQYF,TGTGCCAGCAAGAGGGGGCCCTTCCAAGAGACCCAGTACTTC
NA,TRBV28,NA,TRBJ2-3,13,CASSPLATDTQYF,TGTGCCAGCAGTCCGCTAGCAACAGATACGCAGTATTTT
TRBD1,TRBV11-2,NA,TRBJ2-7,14,CASSWTGGYYEQYF,TGTGCCAGCAGCTGGACAGGGGGGTACTACGAGCAGTACTTC
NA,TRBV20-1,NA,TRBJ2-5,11,CSASTGETQYF,TGCAGTGCTAGTACGGGGGAGACCCAGTACTTC
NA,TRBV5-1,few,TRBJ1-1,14,CASSLDRRNTEAFF,TGCGCCAGCAGCTTGGACAGGAGGAACACTGAAGCTTTCTTT
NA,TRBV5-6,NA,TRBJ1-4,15,CASSPRGYANEKLFF,TGTGCCAGCAGCCCCCGCGGGTATGCTAATGAAAAACTGTTTTTT